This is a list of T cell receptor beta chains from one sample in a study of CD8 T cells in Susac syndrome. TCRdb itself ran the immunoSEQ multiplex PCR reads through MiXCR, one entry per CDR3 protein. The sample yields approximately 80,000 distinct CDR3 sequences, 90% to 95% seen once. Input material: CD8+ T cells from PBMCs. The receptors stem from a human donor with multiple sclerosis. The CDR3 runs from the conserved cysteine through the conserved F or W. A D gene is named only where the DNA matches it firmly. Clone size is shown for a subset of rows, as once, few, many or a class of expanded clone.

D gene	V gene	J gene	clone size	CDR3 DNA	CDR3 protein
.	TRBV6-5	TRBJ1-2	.	TGTGCCAGCAGGATAGAAGGTGGCTACACCTTC	CASRIEGGYTF
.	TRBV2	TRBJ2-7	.	TGTGCCAGCAGTGAACTCGGTGTCACCTACGAGCAGTACTTC	CASSELGVTYEQYF
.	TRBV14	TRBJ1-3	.	TGTGCCAGCAGCGGGACATTGGTCGACTCTGGAAACACCATATATTTT	CASSGTLVDSGNTIYF
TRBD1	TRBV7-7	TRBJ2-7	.	TGTGCCAGCAGCCCGGGACAGACCTACGAGCAGTACTTC	CASSPGQTYEQYF
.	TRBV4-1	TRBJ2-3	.	TGCGCCAGCAGCCTCATTGACACAGATACGCAGTATTTT	CASSLIDTDTQYF
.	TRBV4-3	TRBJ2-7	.	TGCGCCAGCAGCCAAGAATGGCGGCTGGGCGAGCAGTACTTC	CASSQEWRLGEQYF
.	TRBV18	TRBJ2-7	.	TGTGCCAGCTCATCTACTGGGGCCCTGGGAGCCTACGAGCAGTACTTC	CASSSTGALGAYEQYF
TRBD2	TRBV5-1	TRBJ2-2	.	TGCGCCAGCAGCTTGGGTCTAGCGGGGAACACCGGGGAGCTGTTTTTT	CASSLGLAGNTGELFF
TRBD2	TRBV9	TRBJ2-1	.	TGTGCCAGCAGTGATAGCGGGGGAGACAATGAGCAGTTCTTC	CASSDSGGDNEQFF
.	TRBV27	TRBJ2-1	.	TGTGCCAGCAGTTTGAGGGAACAGCAGTTCTTC	CASSLREQQFF
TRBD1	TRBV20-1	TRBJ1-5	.	TGCAGTGCTAGAGTAGAGACAGGGGGCGGTCAGCCCCAGCATTTT	CSARVETGGGQPQHF
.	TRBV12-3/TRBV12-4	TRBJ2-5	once	TGTGCCAGCAGTCTCCGGGGGCCCCAAGAGACCCAGTACTTC	CASSLRGPQETQYF
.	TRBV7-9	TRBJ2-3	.	TGTGCCAGCACCAAAATAGACCGGGACATCTACACAGATACGCAGTATTTT	CASTKIDRDIYTDTQYF
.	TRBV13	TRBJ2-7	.	TGTGCCAGCAGCTTAGGGGGGGTGGACGAGCAGTACTTC	CASSLGGVDEQYF
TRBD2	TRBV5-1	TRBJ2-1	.	TGCGCCAGCAGCTCACCACTAGCGGGTGCTTACAATGAGCAGTTCTTC	CASSSPLAGAYNEQFF
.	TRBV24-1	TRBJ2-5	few	TGTGCCACCAGTGATTCCCAGGGCCAAGAGACCCAGTACTTC	CATSDSQGQETQYF
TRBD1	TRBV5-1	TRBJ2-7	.	TGCGCCAGCAGCTTGGGACAGGGGCTATACGAGCAGTACTTC	CASSLGQGLYEQYF
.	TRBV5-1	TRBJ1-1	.	TGCGCCAGCAGCTTGGATCCGGGGACGGGGTCGAACACTGAAGCTTTCTTT	CASSLDPGTGSNTEAFF
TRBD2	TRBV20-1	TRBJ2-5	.	TGCAGTGCTAGAGAAAGGGGACTAGCGAGGGAGACCCAGTACTTC	CSARERGLARETQYF
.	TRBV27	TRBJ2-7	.	TGTGCCAGCGGACACGGAATGGACTACGAGCAGTACTTC	CASGHGMDYEQYF
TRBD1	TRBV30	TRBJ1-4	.	TGTGCCTGGACCGTCACAGGGGGAGTTGAAAAACTGTTTTTT	CAWTVTGGVEKLFF
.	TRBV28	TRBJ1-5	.	TGTGCCAGCTCGACTGGGCCCGGGACACGTAGCAATCAGCCCCAGCATTTT	CASSTGPGTRSNQPQHF
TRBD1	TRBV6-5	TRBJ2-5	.	TGTGCCAGCAGTTATTACGTTAAAGGACAGGGGCCGAGAGAGACCCAGTACTTC	CASSYYVKGQGPRETQYF
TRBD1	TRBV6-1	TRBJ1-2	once	TGTGCCAGCAGTGAAGCAGGACAGGGGCTTGGCTACACCTTC	CASSEAGQGLGYTF
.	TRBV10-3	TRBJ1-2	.	TGTGCCATCCCCTGGGGGGATGGCTACACCTTC	CAIPWGDGYTF
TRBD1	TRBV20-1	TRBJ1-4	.	TGCAGTGCTAGGGCGACAGGGGGGGGAGTAGGGGAAAAACTGTTTTTT	CSARATGGGVGEKLFF
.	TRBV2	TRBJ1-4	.	TGTGCCAGCAAGTCGACAGATGAAAAACTGTTTTTT	CASKSTDEKLFF
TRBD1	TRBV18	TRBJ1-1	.	TGTGCCAGCTCACCAGGGACAGGGGGTTTCACTGAAGCTTTCTTT	CASSPGTGGFTEAFF
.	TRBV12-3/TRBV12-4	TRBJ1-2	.	TGTGCCAGCAGTTTCTTTCCTGGGCAGGGCGGCTACACCTTC	CASSFFPGQGGYTF
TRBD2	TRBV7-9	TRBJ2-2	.	TGTGCCAGCAGCCCGCCCCGCGGGGGTCCTTACACCGGGGAGCTGTTTTTT	CASSPPRGGPYTGELFF
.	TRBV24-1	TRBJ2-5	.	TGTGCCACCAGTGATTCACAGGTCCAAGAGACCCAGTACTTC	CATSDSQVQETQYF
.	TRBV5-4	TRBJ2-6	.	TGTGCCAGCAGCTTAGCGGGTCTATCTGGGGCCAACGTCCTGACTTTC	CASSLAGLSGANVLTF
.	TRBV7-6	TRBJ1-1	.	TGTGCCAGCAGCCGGACGGATGGCGAGGGGGCTGAAGCTTTCTTT	CASSRTDGEGAEAFF
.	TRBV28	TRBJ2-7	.	TGTGCCAGCAGTGGGGGTCCCACCGATATCTACGAGCAGTACTTC	CASSGGPTDIYEQYF
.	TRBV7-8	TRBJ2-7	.	TGTGCCAGCAGCCCGCTTCCTAAGAGCTCCTACGAGCAGTACTTC	CASSPLPKSSYEQYF
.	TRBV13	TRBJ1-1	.	TGTGCCAGCAGCCGAGGCCCGTCTGAAGCTTTCTTT	CASSRGPSEAFF
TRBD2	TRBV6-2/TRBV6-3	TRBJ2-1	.	TGTGCCAGCAGCTACCTTTTGCGGGAGTATTACAATGAGCAGTTCTTC	CASSYLLREYYNEQFF
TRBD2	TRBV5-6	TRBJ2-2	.	TGTGCCAGCAGCTTGTGGTTCAGCGGGAGGAGGCGGGAGCTGTTTTTT	CASSLWFSGRRRELFF
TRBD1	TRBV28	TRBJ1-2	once	TGTGCCAGCACCCGAGACAGGGGGCGAACCGGGAACTATGGCTACACCTTC	CASTRDRGRTGNYGYTF
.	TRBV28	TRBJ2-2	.	TGTGCCAGCAGTTTGGTTGGCAGAACCGGGGAGCTGTTTTTT	CASSLVGRTGELFF
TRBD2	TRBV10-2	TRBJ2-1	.	TGCGCCAGCAGAGACGGGACTAGCGGATACAATGAGCAGTTCTTC	CASRDGTSGYNEQFF
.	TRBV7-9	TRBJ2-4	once	TGTGCCAGCAGCTTAGGTCCGGGGTCCGACTTCAACTCGAAAAACATTCAGTACTTC	CASSLGPGSDFNSKNIQYF